This T cell receptor (beta chain) was obtained from a study of control samples from healthy donors and cancer patients. Trimming removed 0 bases from V and 3 bases from J; junction bases left unmatched: 4. Germline CDR1 is MGHRA and CDR2 is YSYEKL. The CDR3 extends over 15 amino acids. Assay: immunoSEQ multiplex PCR; the TCRdb copy retains only in-frame clones and omits some. The sample has about 120,000 clones; roughly nine tenths are singletons. V is TRBV4-1 and J is TRBJ2-5; 7 bases agree with TRBD1. This receptor was taken from a man aged 18-30 years in good health. The sequencing input was blood. The CDR3 bases are TGCGCCAGCAGCCAAGATAACCAGGGGGAAGAGACCCAGTACTTC. This sequence encodes CASSQDNQGEETQYF.